Presented here are 32 T cell receptor beta chains from one specimen sequenced in a study of cytomegalovirus exposure and HLA in healthy donors (dated by TCRdb to 2015 to 2018). Library preparation used the immunoSEQ multiplex PCR assay. A mixture of 60 forward primers for TCR Vbeta segments and 13 reverse primers for TCR Jbeta segments was used in the multiplex PCR. This is the immuneACCESS table as TCRdb keeps it, with only in-frame sequences that have V and J called. A part of the clones is gone; compared with another copy, unresolved V genes explain less than half, and the rest is unexplained. The sample records about 120,000 clones, roughly 80% of which are singletons. Clones ranked in the top ten supply 2.7% of the sample. Sample: PBMCs. The receptors here all came from a female donor in good health and CMV-seronegative.

The genes are TRBV5-8 and TRBJ2-7; D perhaps matches TRBD2 (5 bases). Deletions cut 0 bases from V and 2 bases from J, with 12 bases between. Germline V gene data show CDR1 as SGHTS and CDR2 as YDEGEE. The CDR3 is made up of 15 amino acids. The CDR3 reads CASSLGRGTTYEQYF. The DNA of the CDR3 is TGTGCCAGCAGCTTGGGTCGGGGAACAACCTACGAGCAGTACTTC.

The sample holds a few counts of this clone. Other DNA sequences in this specimen translate into the identical CDR3. This rearrangement joins TRBV5-4 to TRBJ1-1; D call uncertain. The V end was cut by 0 bases, the J end by 2 bases, with 8 bases between. CDR3 length: 14 residues. Germline V gives CDR1 SGHNT, CDR2 YYREEE (reference sequence). The CDR3 region is CASSLAGSNTEAFF. The CDR3 DNA sequence: TGTGCCAGCAGCTTGGCGGGTTCAAACACTGAAGCTTTCTTT.

About this clone itself: This sample also contains other DNA sequences that code for the same CDR3. The V and J genes are TRBV4-2 and TRBJ2-5; 10 bases are a match to TRBD2. The CDR3 runs to 18 residues. V trimming: 3 bases; J trimming: 2 bases; junction bases outside the gene matches: 12. CDR1 is LGHNA and CDR2 is YNFKEQ in the germline V gene. The CDR3 loop reads CASSQEIAGGPVQETQYF. The CDR3 bases are TGTGCCAGCAGCCAGGAGATAGCGGGGGGCCCAGTACAAGAGACCCAGTACTTC.

The chain employs TRBV9 and TRBJ1-5, with 9 nucleotides matching TRBD1. The CDR3 contains 17 residues. V was pared by 4 bases and J by 0 bases, with 8 bases of the junction left unmatched. From germline, CDR1 is SGDLS and CDR2 YYNGEE. The CDR3 loop is CASSRGQGLYSNQPQHF. In DNA form, the CDR3 reads TGTGCCAGCAGCAGAGGACAGGGGTTGTATAGCAATCAGCCCCAGCATTTT.

The rearrangement joins TRBV4-1 to TRBJ1-2; maybe TRBD1 (6 bases). Looked up from germline, CDR1 is MGHRA and CDR2 is YSYEKL. The V and J ends lost 1 base and 0 bases respectively, with 9 bases between them. The CDR3 extends over 15 amino acids. In DNA, the CDR3 is TGCGCCAGCAGCCAAGGACAGGCAACTAACTATGGCTACACCTTC. Translation gives CASSQGQATNYGYTF.

This clone was seen a few times. This chain joins TRBV27 and TRBJ2-1; 11 bases agree with TRBD2. The CDR3 is 13 amino acids. Germline CDR1 and CDR2: MNHEY and SMNVEV (reference sequence). With V trimmed by 6 bases and J by 6 bases, 1 base remained unmatched. The CDR3 region is CASRTSGANEQFF. The CDR3 region has the DNA TGTGCCAGCAGGACTAGCGGGGCCAATGAGCAGTTCTTC.

The chain joins TRBV7-2 to TRBJ2-5; a possible D gene is TRBD2 (6 bases). V was shortened by 1 base and J by 2 bases, with 14 bases between the two germline ends. CDR3 length: 16 amino acids. Germline CDR1 reads SGHTA; CDR2 reads FQGNSA. CDR3: CASSLGGQLAQETQYF. DNA for the CDR3: TGTGCCAGCAGCTTAGGTGGGCAACTAGCACAAGAGACCCAGTACTTC.

This clone was seen only once. V usage is TRBV7-9 and J usage is TRBJ2-1; 12 nucleotides match TRBD2. CDR1 SEHNR and CDR2 FQNEAQ come from the germline V gene (reference sequence). This CDR3 comprises 17 residues. The V and J ends lost 5 bases and 4 bases, in that order; junction bases with no gene match: 9. The DNA for the CDR3 is TGTGCCAGCAGCCCGTGGGGCCTAGCGGGGGGGTACAATGAGCAGTTCTTC. It yields the protein CASSPWGLAGGYNEQFF.

This rearrangement joins TRBV6-5 to TRBJ1-2, with D unresolved. The CDR3 covers 15 residues. The germline V and J ends were trimmed by 5 bases and 0 bases, with 13 bases remaining between them. In germline, CDR1 is MNHEY, CDR2 SVGAGI. The CDR3 here is CASSPTTNPNYGYTF. The CDR3, as DNA: TGTGCCAGCAGTCCCACAACAAACCCTAACTATGGCTACACCTTC.

J is TRBJ2-7 and V is TRBV5-1, with D maybe TRBD1 (6 bases). The CDR3 spans 18 residues. The germline V and J ends were trimmed by 2 bases and 4 bases, with 25 bases remaining between them. Looked up from germline, CDR1 is SGHRS and CDR2 is YFSETQ. The CDR3 DNA is TGCGCCAGCAGCTTAGGCCTCCGGACAGCCGATGAGATATACGAGCAGTACTTC. Encoded protein: CASSLGLRTADEIYEQYF.

The J gene is TRBJ2-5, the V gene TRBV7-9; TRBD2 agrees at 9 bases. This CDR3 spans 16 amino acids. With V trimmed by 6 bases and J by 5 bases, 13 bases remained unmatched. Germline-derived CDR1 and CDR2 are SEHNR and FQNEAQ (reference sequence). This CDR3 reads CASSTRRSGGRETQYF. The CDR3 DNA reads TGTGCCAGCAGTACACGGCGTAGCGGGGGTCGGGAGACCCAGTACTTC. The variable domain in full, completed from reference TRBV7-9 and TRBJ2-5, reads DTGVSQNPRHKITKRGQNVTFRCDPISEHNRLYWYRQTLGQGPEFLTYFQNEAQLEKSRLLSDRFSAERPKGSFSTLEIQRTEQGDSAMYLCASSTRRSGGRETQYFGPGTRLLVL.

The chain uses TRBV11-2 and TRBJ2-3, with 12 positions matching TRBD2. Germline loops: CDR1 SGHAT, CDR2 FQNNGV. There are 19 residues in the CDR3. J gave up 2 bases and V 6 bases, and 15 bases lay outside the gene matches. DNA for the CDR3: TGTGCCAGCAGAGGACCTCCACTAGCGGGGGGAAAGACCACAGATACGCAGTATTTT. This translates into CASRGPPLAGGKTTDTQYF.

J is TRBJ1-1 and V is TRBV6-6; D is uncertain. CDR3 length: 13 residues. CDR1 is MNHNY and CDR2 is SVGAGI in the germline V gene (reference sequence). V was trimmed by 5 bases and J by 1 base, leaving 8 bases between them. Here the CDR3 DNA reads TGTGCCAGCAGTCCTAACGAGAACACTGAAGCTTTCTTT. This gives the protein CASSPNENTEAFF.

This clone has only a few counts. V is TRBV6-5 and J is TRBJ2-7; D perhaps matches TRBD2 (5 bases). The V and J ends lost 2 bases and 5 bases respectively, with 7 bases between them. Germline lookup yields CDR1 MNHEY and CDR2 SVGAGI. This CDR3 is 12 amino acids long. In DNA form, the CDR3 reads TGTGCCAGCAGTTACGAGGGTAACGAGCAGTACTTC. Encoded protein: CASSYEGNEQYF.

The rearrangement joins TRBV5-4 to TRBJ2-7, with 10 bases lining up with TRBD2. With 0 bases clipped from V and 6 bases from J, the junction kept 12 bases outside the gene matches. Germline CDR1 and CDR2: SGHNT and YYREEE (reference sequence). The CDR3 is 17 amino acids. CDR3 coding DNA: TGTGCCAGCAGCTTGGATGGTAGCGGGGGGCCTTCCGGCGAGCAGTACTTC. Protein product: CASSLDGSGGPSGEQYF.

The gene calls are TRBV5-3 and TRBJ1-2, with a possible D match to TRBD1 (6 bases). TRBV5-3 is an ORF, with its function uncertain. V was shortened by 6 bases and J by 4 bases, with 16 bases between the two germline ends. The length of the CDR3 is 14 residues. CDR3 DNA sequence: TGTGCCAGAACTACCTCACAGGGTACCTATGGCTACACCTTC. Protein sequence: CARTTSQGTYGYTF.

V and J are TRBV11-3 and TRBJ1-1, with no clear D. Germline V lookup: CDR1 SGHNT, CDR2 YENEEA. This CDR3 has 13 residues. Trimming stripped 4 bases from V and 3 bases from J, with 9 bases between. The DNA for the CDR3 is TGTGCCAGCAGCTACGGGTCCGACACTGAAGCTTTCTTT. Translation: CASSYGSDTEAFF.

The rearrangement joins TRBV9 to TRBJ1-3; D possibly corresponds to TRBD1 (5 bases). Trimming removed 1 base at V and 8 bases at J, with 10 bases between. CDR1 and CDR2 from the germline V gene are SGDLS and YYNGEE. This CDR3 contains 13 residues. The CDR3 loop is CASSVRQGYTIYF. CDR3 nucleotide sequence: TGTGCCAGCAGCGTACGGCAGGGTTACACCATATATTTT.

This sequence joins TRBV29-1 and TRBJ2-1; 10 bases are shared with TRBD2. V shed 7 bases and J 9 bases; nucleotides not matched to a gene: 12. CDR1 and CDR2 (germline): SQVTM, ANQGSEA. The CDR3 is 14 amino acids. The CDR3 DNA reads TGCAGCGGGGATGGGACTAGCGTCGGTGGTGAGCAGTTCTTC. Protein product: CSGDGTSVGGEQFF.

The sample holds one count of this clone. The chain has TRBV27 and TRBJ2-3, with 7 bases aligning to TRBD2. This CDR3 contains 16 residues. Losses at the gene ends were 5 bases for V and 1 base for J; bases not matched to a gene: 9. Looked up from germline, CDR1 is MNHEY and CDR2 is SMNVEV (reference sequence). CDR3 nucleotides: TGTGCCAGCAGTCCCGCCTTCAGCGGGGGCACAGATACGCAGTATTTT. Translated, it gives CASSPAFSGGTDTQYF.

J is TRBJ1-1 and V is TRBV4-2; D unresolved. Trimming left V 1 base short and J 3 bases short, with 6 bases between. The CDR3 contains 13 residues. CDR1 is LGHNA and CDR2 is YNFKEQ in the germline V gene. The CDR3 loop reads CASSQGSDTEAFF. In nucleotides, the CDR3 is TGTGCCAGCAGCCAAGGGAGTGACACTGAAGCTTTCTTT.

The chain uses TRBV14 and TRBJ2-2; a possible D gene is TRBD2 (6 bases). The CDR3 runs to 16 residues. The V gene's germline CDR1 is SGHDN and CDR2 FVKESK. The V end was cut by 0 bases, the J end by 2 bases, with 10 bases between. The CDR3 reads CASSQERRANTGELFF. Written as DNA, the CDR3 is TGTGCCAGCAGCCAAGAGAGGAGGGCCAACACCGGGGAGCTGTTTTTT.

This sequence joins TRBV7-5 and TRBJ1-5; TRBD1 is taken as the D call from the table, unchecked against the DNA. TRBV7-5 corresponds to a pseudogene. This CDR3 has 17 residues. CDR3 amino acids: CVRSPRGTGTSNQPQHF. The CDR3 DNA is TGTGTCAGAAGTCCTCGCGGGACAGGGACTAGCAATCAGCCCCAGCATTTT.

The sample holds a few counts of this clone. The chain links TRBV6-6 to TRBJ1-5; D remains ambiguous. CDR1 is MNHNY and CDR2 is SVGAGI in the germline V gene (reference sequence). V was cut by 6 bases and J by 16 bases, with 19 bases left in between. CDR3 length equals 12 residues. CDR3 loop: CASSRIDGALHF. For the CDR3, the DNA is TGTGCCAGCAGCCGGATAGACGGAGCCCTTCATTTT.

This clone was recorded only once. The chain carries TRBV30 and TRBJ2-5; perhaps TRBD2 as D (5 bases). The V end was cut by 3 bases, the J end by 2 bases, with 7 bases between. CDR3 length: 12 residues. Germline V gives CDR1 GTSNPN, CDR2 SVGIG (reference sequence). In nucleotides, the CDR3 is TGTGCCTGGAGACGGGATCAAGAGACCCAGTACTTC. It translates to CAWRRDQETQYF.

V usage is TRBV9 and J usage is TRBJ2-1; D gene unclear. CDR3 length equals 12 residues. V was clipped by 4 bases and J by 6 bases, with 8 bases between them. Looked up from germline, CDR1 is SGDLS and CDR2 is YYNGEE. The CDR3 reads CASSYTTNEQFF. CDR3 coding DNA: TGTGCCAGCAGCTACACAACCAATGAGCAGTTCTTC. The variable domain in full, completed from reference TRBV9 and TRBJ2-1, reads DSGVTQTPKHLITATGQRVTLRCSPRSGDLSVYWYQQSLDQGLQFLIQYYNGEERAKGNILERFSAQQFPDLHSELNLSSLELGDSALYFCASSYTTNEQFFGPGTRLTVL.

V usage is TRBV9 and J usage is TRBJ2-5; D not resolved. V lost 2 bases and J lost 2, with 10 bases in between. Germline-derived CDR1 and CDR2 are SGDLS and YYNGEE. This CDR3 is built from 14 residues. The CDR3 bases are TGTGCCAGCAGCGTTAGTGGGCAGCAAGAGACCCAGTACTTC. This codes for CASSVSGQQETQYF. Complete variable domain (other parts from reference TRBV9 and TRBJ2-5): DSGVTQTPKHLITATGQRVTLRCSPRSGDLSVYWYQQSLDQGLQFLIQYYNGEERAKGNILERFSAQQFPDLHSELNLSSLELGDSALYFCASSVSGQQETQYFGPGTRLLVL.

This rearrangement joins TRBV7-6 to TRBJ2-1; tentatively, D is TRBD2 (6 bases). V dropped 3 bases and J dropped 2 bases, with 8 bases sitting between them. This CDR3 comprises 14 residues. CDR1 and CDR2 (germline): SGHVS, FNYEAQ. CDR3 protein: CASSLSGPYNEQFF. DNA of the CDR3: TGTGCCAGCAGCTTGAGCGGGCCCTACAATGAGCAGTTCTTC.

The chain uses TRBV30 and TRBJ2-3; 8 bases are shared with TRBD2. CDR3 length: 14 residues. Trimming took 3 bases from V and 5 from J; bases not matched to a gene: 7. Germline values: CDR1 GTSNPN, CDR2 SVGIG (reference sequence). The CDR3 DNA sequence: TGTGCCTGGAGCCGAGCGGGGGCTGTAGATACGCAGTATTTT. This translates into CAWSRAGAVDTQYF.

The rearrangement links TRBV5-1 to TRBJ2-3; maybe TRBD2 (6 bases). Trimming took 1 base from V and 0 from J, leaving 12 bases between them. Germline CDR1 SGHRS, CDR2 YFSETQ. The CDR3 is made up of 16 amino acids. The CDR3 region is CASSLSRGTSTDTQYF. For the CDR3, the DNA is TGCGCCAGCAGCTTGTCCCGCGGGACTAGCACAGATACGCAGTATTTT.

The chain couples TRBV30 to TRBJ1-3; 9 nucleotides match TRBD1. Germline CDR1 reads GTSNPN; CDR2 reads SVGIG (reference sequence). The junction had 7 bases not matched to a gene; V was cut back by 3 bases and J by 4 bases. CDR3 length: 15 residues. CDR3 amino acids: CAWSLYRGPGNTIYF. CDR3 nucleotides: TGTGCCTGGAGCTTATACAGGGGGCCGGGAAACACCATATATTTT. Full variable domain (missing parts from reference TRBV30 and TRBJ1-3): SQTIHQWPATLVQPVGSPLSLECTVEGTSNPNLYWYRQAAGRGLQLLFYSVGIGQISSEVPQNLSASRPQDRQFILSSKKLLLSDSGFYLCAWSLYRGPGNTIYFGEGSWLTVV.

J is TRBJ1-1 and V is TRBV7-2; 8 nucleotides match TRBD1. CDR1 and CDR2 from the germline V gene are SGHTA and FQGNSA. J gave up 5 bases and V 5 bases, and 7 bases lay outside the gene matches. There are 14 residues in the CDR3. The DNA of the CDR3 is TGTGCCAGCAGCCGAGACAGGGGAACAACTGAAGCTTTCTTT. It encodes CASSRDRGTTEAFF.